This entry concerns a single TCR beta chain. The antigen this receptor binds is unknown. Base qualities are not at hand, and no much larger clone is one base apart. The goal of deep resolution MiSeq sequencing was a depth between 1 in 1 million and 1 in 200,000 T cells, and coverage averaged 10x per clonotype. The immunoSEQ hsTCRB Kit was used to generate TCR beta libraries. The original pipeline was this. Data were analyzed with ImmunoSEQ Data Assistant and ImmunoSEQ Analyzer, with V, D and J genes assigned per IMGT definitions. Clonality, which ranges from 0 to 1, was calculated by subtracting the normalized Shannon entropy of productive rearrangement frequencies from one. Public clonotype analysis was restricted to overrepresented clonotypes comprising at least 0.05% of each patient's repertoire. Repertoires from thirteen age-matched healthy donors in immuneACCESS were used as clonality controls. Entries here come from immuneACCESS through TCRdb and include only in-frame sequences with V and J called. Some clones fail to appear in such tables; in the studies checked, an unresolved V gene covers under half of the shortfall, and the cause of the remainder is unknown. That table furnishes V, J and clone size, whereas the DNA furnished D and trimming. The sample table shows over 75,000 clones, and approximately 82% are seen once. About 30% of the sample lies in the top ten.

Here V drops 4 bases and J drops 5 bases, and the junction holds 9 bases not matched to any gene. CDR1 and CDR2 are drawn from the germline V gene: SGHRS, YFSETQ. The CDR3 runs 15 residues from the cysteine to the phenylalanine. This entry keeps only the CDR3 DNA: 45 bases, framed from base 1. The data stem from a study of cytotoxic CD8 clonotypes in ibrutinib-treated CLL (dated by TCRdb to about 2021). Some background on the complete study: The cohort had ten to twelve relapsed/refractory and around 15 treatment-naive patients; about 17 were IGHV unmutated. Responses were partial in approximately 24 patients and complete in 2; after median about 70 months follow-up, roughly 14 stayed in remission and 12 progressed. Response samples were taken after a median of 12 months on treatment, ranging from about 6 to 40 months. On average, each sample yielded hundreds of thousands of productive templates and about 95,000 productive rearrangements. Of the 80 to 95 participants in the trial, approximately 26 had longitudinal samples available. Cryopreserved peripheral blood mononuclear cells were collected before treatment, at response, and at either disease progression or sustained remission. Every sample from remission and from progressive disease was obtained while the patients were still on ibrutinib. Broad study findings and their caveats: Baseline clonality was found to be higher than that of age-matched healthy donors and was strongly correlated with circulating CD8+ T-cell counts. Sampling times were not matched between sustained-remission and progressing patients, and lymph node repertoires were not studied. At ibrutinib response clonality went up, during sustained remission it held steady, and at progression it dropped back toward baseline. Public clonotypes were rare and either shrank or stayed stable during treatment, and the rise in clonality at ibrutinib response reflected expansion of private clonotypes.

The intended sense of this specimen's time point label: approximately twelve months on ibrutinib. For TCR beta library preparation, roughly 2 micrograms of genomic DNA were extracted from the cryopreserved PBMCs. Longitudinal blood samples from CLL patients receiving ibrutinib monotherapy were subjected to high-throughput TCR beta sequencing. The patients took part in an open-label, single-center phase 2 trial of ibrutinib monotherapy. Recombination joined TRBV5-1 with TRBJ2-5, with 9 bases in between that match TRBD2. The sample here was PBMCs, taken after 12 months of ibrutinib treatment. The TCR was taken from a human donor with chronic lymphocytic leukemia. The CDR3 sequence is CASSGSGGSGETQYF. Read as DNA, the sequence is TGCGCCAGCAGCGGTAGCGGGGGAAGTGGGGAGACCCAGTACTTC.